The source of this TCR beta chain is a study of monozygotic twins with inflammatory bowel disease. Overall study findings and caveats: For IBD patients, clonotypes shared with others were fewer than for healthy twins, especially with disease activity. Different T cell subtypes could not be distinguished.

The input for each TCR library was around 3,400 ng of total RNA. No DNA is given; TCRdb re-called the 5' RACE reads and lists each CDR3 protein once. The table counts fewer than 550,000 distinct CDR3 sequences; 2% to 3% lies in the top ten. As for this clonotype: Its antigen remains unidentified.

Blood samples, whole and unsorted for T cells, yielded the isolated total RNA. Germline V CDR1 and CDR2: DFQATT, SNEGSKA (reference sequence). CDR3 size: 13 residues. V is TRBV20-1 and J is TRBJ1-2. Sequencing was carried out using blood. The sequence derives from a human donor with ulcerative colitis or Crohn's disease, or a healthy co-twin of an affected twin (not recorded which). The CDR3 loop reads CSARDAMIGGYTF.